Sequencing of this T cell receptor (beta chain) was carried out in a study of Graves' ophthalmopathy and Graves' hyperthyroidism. This clonotype was seen ten or more times. The CDR3 spans 14 residues. The germline V gene encodes CDR1 DFQATT and CDR2 SNEGSKA (reference sequence). V lost 0 bases and J 2 bases, leaving 11 bases between the germline ends. From RNA, the CDR3 regions of TCR beta chains were amplified and sequenced. First-round RT-PCR employed HTBI primers, with a second-round multiplex PCR after it. Using its own MiXCR run on the multiplex PCR reads, TCRdb lists one record per CDR3 protein. The sample yields around 590,000 distinct CDR3 sequences, approximately 37% seen once.

Sequenced: peripheral blood or thyroid tissue (not recorded which). This sequence was found in an adult man with Graves' hyperthyroidism. This chain links TRBV20-1 with TRBJ2-7, with D tentatively TRBD2 (5 bases). CDR3 sequence reads: CSARDRPGTYEQYF. The CDR3 region has the DNA TGCAGTGCTAGAGATCGCCCGGGGACCTACGAGCAGTACTTC.